A single count supports the clone carrying this T cell receptor (beta chain). In the authors' workflow: Cell counts per sample came from amplifying reference gene primers. The assay was immunoSEQ multiplex PCR, and TCRdb's table has in-frame clones only and misses some. For V, J and clone size, that table is used; D and trimming come from the DNA. Among fewer than 400,000 clones, 80% to 90% were seen once, and the ten largest hold over 3.5%. This entry belongs to a study of blood T cell repertoires in COVID-19. Study overall: The United States, Italy and Spain provided the acute and convalescent COVID-19 samples.

Recruitment covered 25 or so US areas and drew participants whose ages spanned roughly 18 to 100 years. This CDR3 region has 13 residues. Trimming stripped 7 bases from V and 5 bases from J, with 13 bases between. Germline V gene data show CDR1 as MDHEN and CDR2 as SYDVKM. This sequence was found in a man aged 25-45 years who had recovered from COVID-19. The rearrangement links TRBV28 to TRBJ2-3; possibly TRBD2 for D (6 bases). Sequenced input: PBMCs or T cells enriched from blood (not recorded which). CDR3 sequence reads: CASTLREGDTQYF. The CDR3 coding sequence is TGTGCCAGCACACTGCGGGAAGGAGATACGCAGTATTTT.